The next 4 T cell receptor beta chains were all read from a single sample in a study of blood T cells in healthy people across ages. Using a J-beta primer mix together with a sample-barcoded 5' primer, a second PCR was run for about 6 to 12 cycles. TCRdb re-analysed the 5' RACE reads in MiXCR, keeping a single row per CDR3 protein. Among some 1,000,000 distinct CDR3 sequences listed, about 23% were seen once. The same specimen was also included in a second study, on T cells of mothers and their children.

The sequenced sample consisted of blood. The receptors come from a girl aged 2 to 9 in good health.

This chain uses TRBV29-1 with TRBJ1-2; perhaps TRBD1 as D (6 bases). The V gene's germline CDR1 is SQVTM and CDR2 ANQGSEA. The CDR3 is 12 residues long. Trimming left V 3 bases short and J 6 bases short, with 11 bases between. The CDR3 region has the DNA TGCAGCGTTGAGTCAGGGGTCGATGGCTACACCTTC. As protein: CSVESGVDGYTF. The complete variable domain, with remaining parts taken from reference TRBV29-1 and TRBJ1-2, reads SAVISQKPSRDICQRGTSLTIQCQVDSQVTMMFWYRQQPGQSLTLIATANQGSEATYESGFVIDKFPISRPNLTFSTLTVSNMSPEDSSIYLCSVESGVDGYTFGSGTRLTVV.

About this clonotype: A read error may account for a junction end that differs from germline. The chain has TRBV29-1 and TRBJ1-1; D is unresolved. CDR3 size: 12 residues. Germline V lookup: CDR1 SQVTM, CDR2 ANQGSEA. CDR3 DNA sequence: TGCAGCGTTGAAGTCAGGAACACTGAAGCTTCCTTT. This sequence encodes CSVEVRNTEASF. Full variable domain (outside the CDR3, taken from reference TRBV29-1 and TRBJ1-1): SAVISQKPSRDICQRGTSLTIQCQVDSQVTMMFWYRQQPGQSLTLIATANQGSEATYESGFVIDKFPISRPNLTFSTLTVSNMSPEDSSIYLCSVEVRNTEASFGQGTRLTVV.

This chain uses TRBV4-1 with TRBJ1-5, with D possibly being TRBD1 (5 bases). The CDR3 is made up of 14 amino acids. Germline V gene lookup returns CDR1 MGHRA and CDR2 YSYEKL. V lost 5 bases to trimming and J lost 3 bases, with 11 bases between them. CDR3 in DNA: TGCGCCAGCAGCAAGGGGTGGGTCAATCAGCCCCAGCATTTT. Translation: CASSKGWVNQPQHF.

This clonotype was seen a handful of times. The rearrangement links TRBV6-5 to TRBJ2-1, with 8 bases matching TRBD1. The CDR3 length is 15 residues. Per germline, CDR1 MNHEY and CDR2 SVGAGI. Trimming removed 6 bases from V and 8 bases from J; junction bases left unmatched: 12. CDR3 DNA: TGTGCCAGCAGACCCTGGACAGGGAGGCAGGATGAGCAGTTCTTC. This encodes CASRPWTGRQDEQFF.